In this sample, the clone carrying this T cell receptor beta chain turned up many times. Its antigen is unknown. This sample was included in a study of Graves' ophthalmopathy and Graves' hyperthyroidism. Study at large: Hyperthyroidism was considered stable when no ophthalmopathy appeared within 18 months of follow-up. Broader study findings: Also, most clonotypes expanded in the thyroid above 0.001 frequency appeared in blood. The study's model predicted ophthalmopathy progression at 65% to 71% sensitivity and almost 75% specificity.

Germline CDR1 reads SGHTA; CDR2 reads FQGNSA. The junction had 7 bases not matched to a gene; V was cut back by 2 bases and J by 5 bases. The CDR3 runs 16 residues. New diagnoses, under 2 months' duration, and ages 18 to 65 characterized the hyperthyroidism patients. Beta-chain TCR CDR3 regions were amplified from RNA transcripts. A first-round RT-PCR used HTBI primers, followed by a second-round multiplex PCR. TCRdb reprocessed the multiplex PCR reads with MiXCR, giving one entry per CDR3 protein. Of 1 million to 1.3 million distinct CDR3 sequences in the sample, about two fifths were seen once. This TCR derives from an adult man with Graves' hyperthyroidism. The V and J genes are TRBV7-2 and TRBJ1-4; 8 bases match TRBD1. What was sequenced was peripheral blood or thyroid tissue (not recorded which). CDR3 protein: CASSLPAGGANEKLFF. The CDR3 DNA follows: TGTGCCAGCAGCTTACCCGCAGGGGGCGCGAATGAAAAACTGTTTTTT.